The 2 T cell receptor beta chains presented below share a single source sample, sequenced in a study of CD8 T cells in Susac syndrome. Random hexamers served to reverse transcribe roughly 0.5 to 1 ug RNA. TCRdb analysed the immunoSEQ multiplex PCR reads with MiXCR anew, one entry per CDR3 protein. The sample contains around 71,000 distinct CDR3 sequences, 85% to 95% of which appear only once. Sequenced input: CD4+ T cells from PBMCs. The receptors here all came from a human donor with Susac syndrome.

The V and J genes are TRBV12-3 or TRBV12-4 and TRBJ2-3, with D possibly matching TRBD2 (6 bases). The CDR3 runs 15 residues. Trimming removed 3 bases at V and 3 bases at J, with 13 bases between. Here the CDR3 DNA reads TGTGCCAGCAGTTTCGGGGGTTTAGGGACAGATACGCAGTATTTT. This encodes CASSFGGLGTDTQYF.

V is TRBV18 and J is TRBJ1-2, with D perhaps TRBD1 (6 bases). Trimming left V 2 bases short and J 8 bases short, with 18 bases between. CDR1 is KGHSH and CDR2 is LQKENI in the germline V gene. CDR3 length equals 15 residues. CDR3 loop: CASSPTQGNPGGYTF. CDR3 DNA: TGTGCCAGCTCACCAACACAGGGAAACCCAGGGGGCTACACCTTC.